This T cell receptor (beta chain) emerged from a study of blood T cells in healthy people across ages. General study points: Long-lived donors had more naive CD4+ cells and higher diversity than aged donors. The unsorted PBMCs prevented any conclusive comparison of naive versus antigen-experienced cells. Across the age range, TCR beta diversity per million T cells fell in a roughly linear way.

There are 17 residues in the CDR3. V gave up 4 bases and J gave up 8 bases; unmatched junction bases: 12. The germline CDR1 and CDR2 sequences are LGHNA and YSLEER. Isolated per sample were at least 7 million PBMCs. For this clonotype: Its specificity is not known.

A second PCR of 7 to 11 cycles used a sample-barcoded 5' primer and a J-beta primer mix. MiXCR, run by TCRdb on the 5' RACE reads, gives a single entry per CDR3 protein. The data hold 650,000 to 800,000 distinct CDR3 sequences, with about 42% observed a single time. The specimen was blood. The sequence was obtained from a man aged 60 to 75 in good health. This rearrangement joins TRBV4-3 to TRBJ2-2, with 11 bases identical to TRBD2. The CDR3 DNA sequence: TGCGCCAGCAGCCCGAGACTAGCGGGGCAGCCCCAGGGGGAGCTGTTTTTT. Encoded protein: CASSPRLAGQPQGELFF.